This TCR beta chain was sequenced in a study of blood T cell repertoires in COVID-19. In the study overall: The cDNA or gDNA used as material had been derived from T cells, B-cell-depleted T cells, or PBMCs.

The CDR3 runs 14 residues. Germline lookup yields CDR1 MNHEY and CDR2 SVGAGI. V lost 6 bases, J lost 7 bases, and 9 bases stayed unmatched. Methods used by the authors: Quantification of nucleated cells was approximated via reference gene primer amplification. Sequencing used immunoSEQ multiplex PCR; TCRdb keeps in-frame clones, though not all of them. The DNA gave D and trimming, while V, J and clone size come from that table. The sample holds some 230,000 clones, more than 75% seen once. The gene calls are TRBV6-5 and TRBJ1-2, with 9 bases identical to TRBD1. Sequences were obtained from peripheral blood. The source of this sequence is a man in his forties or fifties with acute or convalescent COVID-19. DNA of the CDR3: TGTGCCAGCAGCTCGGACAGGGGTAGGCCTGGCTACACCTTC. Protein product: CASSSDRGRPGYTF.